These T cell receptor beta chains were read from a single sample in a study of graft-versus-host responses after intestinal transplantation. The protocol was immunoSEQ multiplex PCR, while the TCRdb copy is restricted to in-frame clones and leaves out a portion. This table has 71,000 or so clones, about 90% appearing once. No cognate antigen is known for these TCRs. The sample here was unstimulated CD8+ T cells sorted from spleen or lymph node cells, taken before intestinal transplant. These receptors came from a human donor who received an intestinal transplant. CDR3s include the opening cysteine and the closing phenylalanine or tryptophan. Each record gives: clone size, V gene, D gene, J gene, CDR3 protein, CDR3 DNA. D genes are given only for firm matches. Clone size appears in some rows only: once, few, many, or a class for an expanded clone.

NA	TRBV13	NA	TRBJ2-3	CASSFPGEGYTDTQYF	TGTGCCAGCAGCTTCCCGGGGGAAGGGTACACAGATACGCAGTATTTT
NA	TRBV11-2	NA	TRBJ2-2	CASLGSGVGELFF	TGTGCCAGCCTTGGATCCGGGGTCGGGGAGCTGTTTTTT
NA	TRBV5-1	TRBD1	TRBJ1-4	CASSSQGIGEKLFF	TGCGCCAGCAGCTCACAGGGGATTGGTGAAAAACTGTTTTTT
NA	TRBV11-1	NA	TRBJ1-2	CASSLSGGGGYTF	TGTGCCAGCAGCTTAAGTGGCGGGGGAGGCTACACCTTC
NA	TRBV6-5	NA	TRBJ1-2	CASSPAPLANYGYTF	TGTGCCAGCAGTCCCGCGCCGTTAGCTAACTATGGCTACACCTTC
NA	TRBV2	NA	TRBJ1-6	CASQDSTNSPLHF	TGTGCCAGCCAGGACAGCACGAATTCACCCCTCCACTTT
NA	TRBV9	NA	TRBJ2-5	CASSVGGELQETQYF	TGTGCCAGCAGCGTAGGGGGGGAGCTACAAGAGACCCAGTACTTC
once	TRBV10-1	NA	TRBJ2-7	CASSEGSLLEQYF	TGCGCCAGCAGTGAGGGTAGTCTCCTAGAGCAGTACTTC
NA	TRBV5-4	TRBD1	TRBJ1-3	CASSLGTGGGNTIYF	TGTGCCAGCAGCTTGGGGACAGGGGGCGGAAACACCATATATTTT
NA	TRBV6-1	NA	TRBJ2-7	CASSGTAQFGEQYF	TGTGCCAGCAGTGGGACTGCCCAATTCGGCGAGCAGTACTTC
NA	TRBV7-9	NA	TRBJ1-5	CASSGSVGSNQPQHF	TGTGCCAGCTCCGGTTCGGTCGGGAGCAATCAGCCCCAGCATTTT
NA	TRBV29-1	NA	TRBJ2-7	CSVAPDSPSYEQYF	TGCAGCGTTGCCCCCGACAGCCCCTCCTACGAGCAGTACTTC
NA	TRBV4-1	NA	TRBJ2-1	CASSQEPLGGNEQFF	TGCGCCAGCAGCCAAGAACCCCTGGGGGGTAATGAGCAGTTCTTC
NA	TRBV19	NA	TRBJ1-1	CASTDSAATEAFF	TGTGCCTCAACAGACAGCGCGGCCACTGAAGCTTTCTTT